The table lists the clone carrying this T cell receptor (beta chain) with a few counts. This record belongs to a study of cytomegalovirus exposure and HLA in healthy donors. CDR3 length: 15 amino acids. The germline gives CDR1 SGHNT, CDR2 YYREEE (reference sequence). Trimming at V came to 0 bases and at J to 10 bases, leaving 3 bases not matched to a gene. In the PCR, 60 Vbeta and 13 Jbeta primers were used. The table came from immunoSEQ multiplex PCR; TCRdb's copy has only in-frame clones and leaves some out. Of over 150,000 clones listed, 80% are singletons. V gene TRBV5-4 combines with J gene TRBJ2-1; the match to TRBD2 covers 14 bases. The material sequenced was PBMCs. The TCR originated in a man aged 25 to 45 in good health and CMV-seropositive. CDR3 bases: TGTGCCAGCAGCTTGGGACTAGCGGGAGGGCGGGAGCAGTTCTTC. Translating gives CASSLGLAGGREQFF.